The 11 T cell receptor beta chains listed next were all sequenced from one sample in a study of T cell responses to AZD1222 COVID-19 vaccine. The method was immunoSEQ multiplex PCR; TCRdb's version includes in-frame clones alone and lacks a portion of them. The data show about 78,000 clones, with approximately 86% seen just once and under 25% held by the top ten. The sequencing here drew on peripheral blood, taken on day 0 of AZD1222 vaccination. These receptors were obtained from an adult in good health.

The V gene is TRBV4-3, the J gene TRBJ1-2, with 10 bases aligning to TRBD1. CDR1 and CDR2 (germline): LGHNA, YSLEER. With 1 base clipped from V and 8 bases from J, the junction kept 10 bases outside the gene matches. The CDR3 runs 16 residues. The CDR3 loop reads CASSQVIRQGAVGYTF. Written as DNA, the CDR3 is TGCGCCAGCAGCCAAGTTATTCGACAGGGGGCTGTCGGCTACACCTTC.

The V call is TRBV10-3, the J call TRBJ1-6; a possible D gene is TRBD1 (6 bases). Trimming pared 6 bases from V and 10 bases from J, leaving 16 bases between. CDR1 and CDR2 from the germline V gene are ENHRY and SYGVKD. The CDR3 sequence is 14 residues long. The CDR3 bases are TGTGCCATCAGAACGGACAGCTCAGGATCACCCCTCCACTTT. Residues: CAIRTDSSGSPLHF.

CDR3 sequence reads: CASRESQGLGTEAFF. In DNA, the CDR3 is TGCGCCAGCAGGGAATCACAGGGGCTAGGCACTGAAGCTTTCTTT. The V call is TRBV4-3, the J call TRBJ1-1, with 7 bases fitting TRBD1. Germline V gives CDR1 LGHNA, CDR2 YSLEER. The CDR3 loop spans 15 amino acids. The V gene end was trimmed by 6 bases and the J gene end by 4 bases; junction bases not matched to a gene: 11.

The V gene is TRBV19, the J gene TRBJ2-3; 7 bases line up with TRBD2. Germline V CDR1 and CDR2: LNHDA, SQIVND (reference sequence). V was clipped by 0 bases and J by 5 bases; unmatched bases: 11. CDR3 length equals 17 residues. Here the CDR3 reads CASSIDFGGGLGDTQYF. DNA of the CDR3: TGTGCCAGTAGTATAGATTTTGGGGGAGGGCTTGGAGATACGCAGTATTTT.

The chain carries TRBV4-1 and TRBJ1-5; TRBD1 matches at 7 bases. Germline V CDR1 and CDR2: MGHRA, YSYEKL. J gave up 4 bases and V 1 base, and 4 bases lay outside the gene matches. The CDR3 runs to 15 residues. CDR3 region: CASSQVRTGNQPQHF. The CDR3 DNA reads as TGCGCCAGCAGCCAAGTCCGGACAGGAAATCAGCCCCAGCATTTT.

The chain has TRBV27 and TRBJ2-1; D not resolved. V dropped 4 bases and J dropped 7 bases, with 29 bases sitting between them. Germline V lookup: CDR1 MNHEY, CDR2 SMNVEV (reference sequence). The CDR3 has 19 amino acids. CDR3: CASSSPRWRPGSKGNEQFF. CDR3 DNA: TGTGCCAGCAGTTCCCCACGTTGGAGACCCGGGTCAAAAGGGAATGAGCAGTTCTTC.

This clone was counted a single time. CDR3 region: CASSPGRAIYNEQFF. CDR3 nucleotides: TGTGCCAGCAGCCCGGGGAGGGCCATCTACAATGAGCAGTTCTTC. V and J are TRBV11-2 and TRBJ2-1; 7 nucleotides agree with TRBD2. The CDR3 runs to 15 residues. Per germline, CDR1 SGHAT and CDR2 FQNNGV. V shed 5 bases and J 3 bases; nucleotides not matched to a gene: 7.

The V and J genes are TRBV6-5 and TRBJ2-4; 8 bases line up with TRBD1. V shed 6 bases and J 5 bases; nucleotides not matched to a gene: 9. The germline V gene has CDR1 MNHEY and CDR2 SVGAGI. The CDR3 runs to 15 residues. The CDR3, as DNA: TGTGCCAGCAGCCAGGGGGCCCTGCTACAAAACATTCAGTACTTC. It translates to CASSQGALLQNIQYF.

The V gene is TRBV10-3, the J gene TRBJ2-3; possibly TRBD1 for D (5 bases). There are 13 residues in the CDR3. With 6 bases removed from V and 1 base from J, the gap between germline ends came to 8 bases. CDR1 ENHRY and CDR2 SYGVKD come from the germline V gene. The CDR3 reads CAIRGPGTDTQYF. The CDR3 DNA reads as TGTGCCATCAGGGGGCCGGGCACAGATACGCAGTATTTT.

The V and J genes are TRBV7-9 and TRBJ1-1; D not resolved. Trimming removed 6 bases at V and 4 bases at J, with 15 bases between. Per the germline V gene, CDR1 is SEHNR and CDR2 is FQNEAQ (reference sequence). The CDR3 spans 14 residues. CDR3 in DNA: TGTGCCAGCAGGATAGGAGATGAAGGCACTGAAGCTTTCTTT. It codes for CASRIGDEGTEAFF.

The rearrangement uses TRBV20-1 and TRBJ2-7; 7 bases are shared with TRBD2. The CDR3 runs to 16 residues. Trimming took 3 bases from V and 0 from J; bases not matched to a gene: 11. Germline V gives CDR1 DFQATT, CDR2 SNEGSKA (reference sequence). DNA for the CDR3: TGCAGTGCTAGTAGAGGGGAAGCGGGATTCTCCTACGAGCAGTACTTC. Amino acids: CSASRGEAGFSYEQYF.